The T cell receptor beta chain under discussion was sequenced for a study of blood T cell repertoires in COVID-19. Overall study context: Sites across the United States, Italy and Spain contributed samples from acute and convalescent COVID-19. T cells, B-cell-depleted T cells, or PBMCs supplied cDNA or gDNA.

This clone appeared once. Methods used by the authors: Counts of nucleated cells, estimated from reference gene primer amplification, were obtained. Sequencing used immunoSEQ multiplex PCR; TCRdb keeps in-frame clones, though not all of them. From that table come the V and J calls and clone size; the DNA was used to work out D and trimming. The table records 130,000 or so clones, approximately 83% of them present only once. Germline V CDR1 and CDR2: SGDLS, YYNGEE. The CDR3 totals 15 residues. The V end was cut by 0 bases, the J end by 1 base, with 10 bases between. The sequencing sample was made of peripheral blood. The sequence was collected from a human donor in a cohort sampled during active COVID-19. The chain uses TRBV9 and TRBJ2-5; no reliable D call. The CDR3 DNA is TGTGCCAGCAGCGTAGGATGGTGGGCCCAAGAGACCCAGTACTTC. It codes for CASSVGWWAQETQYF.